This T cell receptor beta chain emerged from a study of shared clonotypes between healthy human individuals. The wider study: The composition of the donors was a couple of women and three men aged 18 to 49. Study-level findings and limits: Only a few donors were included, so the genetic and exposure-history diversity represented was limited. At large depth, rarefaction still showed sorted-subset sequencing to be incomplete.

Generated by immunoSEQ multiplex PCR, the TCRdb table keeps only in-frame clones and is missing some. The sample carries millions of clones, about 94% recorded once. The germline V gene has CDR1 SQVTM and CDR2 ANQGSEA. J was trimmed by 0 bases and V by 6 bases; bases with no gene match: 19. The CDR3 is 18 residues long. Terminally differentiated effector memory CD45RA+ cells were left out of the naive CD8 fraction, which was CD45RO-negative and positively selected for CCR7. Free of recent acute infections or vaccinations, the donors were healthy HIV-negative adults. As for this clone: Its antigen is currently unknown.

This TCR derives from a man aged 18 to 30 in good health. This chain uses TRBV29-1 with TRBJ2-5; TRBD1 matches at 7 bases. Sequenced sample: naive CD8+ T cells sorted from blood. CDR3 sequence reads: CSVELRDLMGQNQETQYF. In DNA, the CDR3 is TGCAGCGTCGAGTTGCGTGACCTGATGGGACAGAACCAAGAGACCCAGTACTTC.